Detailed here is one T cell receptor beta chain. The data stem from a study of blood T cell repertoires in COVID-19. The repertoire was sequenced with immunoSEQ multiplex PCR; TCRdb's copy has only in-frame clones and lacks some. The sample carries about 28,000 clones, around 72% recorded once. Germline-derived CDR1 and CDR2 are MDHEN and SYDVKM. Trimming shortened V by 6 bases and J by 4 bases, and 13 bases separated the two germline ends. CDR3 length: 14 residues. The sequence came from a boy younger than 10 with active or convalescent COVID-19. This chain links TRBV28 with TRBJ2-4, with a possible D match to TRBD2 (6 bases). Sequencing was carried out using peripheral blood. This chain's CDR3 is CASREGSAKNIQYF. CDR3 DNA sequence: TGTGCCAGCAGGGAGGGATCAGCGAAAAACATTCAGTACTTC.